This T cell receptor (beta chain) was sequenced during a study of blood T cells in healthy people across ages. Many counts were recorded for this clonotype. Those donating, healthy Caucasian individuals from Russia, were aged roughly 6 to 95. This CDR3 contains 12 residues. Germline CDR1 SGHDT, CDR2 YYEEEE. V dropped 3 bases and J dropped 0 bases, with 2 bases sitting between them. A J-beta primer mix and a sample-barcoded 5' primer were used in a second PCR of about 6 to 12 cycles. TCRdb independently ran MiXCR on the 5' RACE reads; one entry per CDR3 protein. Of 1.5 million to 2 million distinct CDR3 sequences in the sample, just under 50% are singletons; the top ten hold about 2.1%.

The clonotype comes from a woman in her forties in good health. The chain combines TRBV5-6 with TRBJ2-3; D is unclear. The sample comprised blood. The CDR3 DNA reads as TGTGCCAGCAGCTGGAGCACAGATACGCAGTATTTT. This codes for CASSWSTDTQYF.